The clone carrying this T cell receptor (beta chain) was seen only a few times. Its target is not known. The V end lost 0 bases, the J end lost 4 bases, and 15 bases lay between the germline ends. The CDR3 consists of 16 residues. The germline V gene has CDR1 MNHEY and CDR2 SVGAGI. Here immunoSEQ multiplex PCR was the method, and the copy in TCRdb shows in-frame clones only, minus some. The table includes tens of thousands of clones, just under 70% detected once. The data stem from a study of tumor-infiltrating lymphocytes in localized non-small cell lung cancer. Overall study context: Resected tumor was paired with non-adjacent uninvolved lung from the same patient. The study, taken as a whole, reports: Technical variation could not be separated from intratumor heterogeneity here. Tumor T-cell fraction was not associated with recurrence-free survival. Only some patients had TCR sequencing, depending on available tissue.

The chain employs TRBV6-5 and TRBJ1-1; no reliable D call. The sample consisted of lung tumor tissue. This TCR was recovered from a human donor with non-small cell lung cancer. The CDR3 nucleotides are TGTGCCAGCAGTTACTCCTACGGACGCTCCACCACTGAAGCTTTCTTT. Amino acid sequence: CASSYSYGRSTTEAFF.